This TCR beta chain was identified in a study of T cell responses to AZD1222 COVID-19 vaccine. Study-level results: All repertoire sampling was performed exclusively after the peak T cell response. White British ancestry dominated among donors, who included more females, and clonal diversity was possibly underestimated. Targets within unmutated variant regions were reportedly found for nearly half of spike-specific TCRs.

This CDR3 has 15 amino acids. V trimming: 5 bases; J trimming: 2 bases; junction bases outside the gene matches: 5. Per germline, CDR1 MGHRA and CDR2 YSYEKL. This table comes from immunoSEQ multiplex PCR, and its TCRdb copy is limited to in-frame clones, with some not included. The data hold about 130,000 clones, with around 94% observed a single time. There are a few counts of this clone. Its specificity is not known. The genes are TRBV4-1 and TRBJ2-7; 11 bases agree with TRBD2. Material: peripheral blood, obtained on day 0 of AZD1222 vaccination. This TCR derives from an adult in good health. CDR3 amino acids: CASSTPTSGAYEQYF. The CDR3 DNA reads TGCGCCAGCAGCACCCCGACTAGCGGGGCCTACGAGCAGTACTTC.